In its sample, the clone carrying this T cell receptor beta chain was seen a few times. This specimen comes from a study of regulatory T cells in long-lasting Graves disease. Study summary: Newly diagnosed Graves' patients took antithyroid drugs under 3 months.

Libraries of TCR beta came from iRepertoire HTBI primers plus Arm-PCR of CDR3 regions. TCRdb re-derived calls from the multiplex PCR reads in MiXCR, one entry per CDR3 protein. This table holds some 340,000 distinct CDR3 sequences, 12% found once. The CDR3 length is 18 residues. The germline V and J ends were trimmed by 5 bases and 2 bases, with 24 bases remaining between them. Germline CDR1 SEHNR, CDR2 FQNEAQ (reference sequence). The time point denotes: newly diagnosed GD, antithyroid drugs for less than 3 months. Extracted PBMC RNA gave rise to the TCR library. The same sample was also used in a study of T cells in Graves' hyperthyroidism and ophthalmopathy. From that paper: The hyperthyroidism patients had all been newly diagnosed, and their disease duration was under 2 months. Their ages ranged from 18 to 65 years. Most thyroid clonotypes expanded above 0.001 were also detected in blood. Ophthalmopathy prediction by the model preceded onset by a median approximately 5.9 months.

The sequence derives from a young woman with Graves disease. This chain uses TRBV7-9 with TRBJ1-1; no firm D call. Here the sequenced sample was peripheral blood mononuclear cells (PBMCs), taken at new diagnosis, from a patient treated with antithyroid drugs. In nucleotides, the CDR3 is TGTGCCAGCAGCCGACCCTCCCTAGTAAGAGCCTTTAACACTGAAGCTTTCTTT. Its protein product is CASSRPSLVRAFNTEAFF.